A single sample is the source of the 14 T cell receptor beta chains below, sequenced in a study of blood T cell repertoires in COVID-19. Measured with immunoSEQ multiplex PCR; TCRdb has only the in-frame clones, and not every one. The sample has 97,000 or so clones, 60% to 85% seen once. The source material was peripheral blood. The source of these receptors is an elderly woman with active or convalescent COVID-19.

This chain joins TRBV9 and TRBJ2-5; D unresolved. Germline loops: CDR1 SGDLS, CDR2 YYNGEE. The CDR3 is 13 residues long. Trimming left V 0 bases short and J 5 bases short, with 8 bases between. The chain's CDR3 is CASSVGVEETQYF. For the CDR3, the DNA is TGTGCCAGCAGCGTAGGAGTTGAGGAGACCCAGTACTTC.

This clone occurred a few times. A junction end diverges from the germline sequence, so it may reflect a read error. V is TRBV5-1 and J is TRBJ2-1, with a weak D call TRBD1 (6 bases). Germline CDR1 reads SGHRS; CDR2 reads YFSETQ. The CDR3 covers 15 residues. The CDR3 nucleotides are TGTGCCAGCACCTTAGACAGGATATCCTACAATGAGCAGTTCTTC. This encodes CASTLDRISYNEQFF. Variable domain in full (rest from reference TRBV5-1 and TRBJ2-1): KAGVTQTPRYLIKTRGQQVTLSCSPISGHRSVSWYQQTPGQGLQFLFEYFSETQRNKGNFPGRFSGRQFSNSRSEMNVSTLELGDSALYLCASTLDRISYNEQFFGPGTRLTVL.

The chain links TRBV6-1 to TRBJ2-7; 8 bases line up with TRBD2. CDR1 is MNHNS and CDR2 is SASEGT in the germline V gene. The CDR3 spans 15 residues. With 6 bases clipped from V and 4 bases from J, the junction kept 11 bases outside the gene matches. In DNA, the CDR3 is TGTGCCAGCAGCGCGGTTGGGACTAGGATGTACGAGCAGTACTTC. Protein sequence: CASSAVGTRMYEQYF.

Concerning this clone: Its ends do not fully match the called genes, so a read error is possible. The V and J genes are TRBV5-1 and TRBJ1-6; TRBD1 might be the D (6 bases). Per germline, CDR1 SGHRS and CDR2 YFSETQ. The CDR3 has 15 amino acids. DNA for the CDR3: TGTGCCAGCAGCCCCGGTGGACAGCTTAATTCACCCCTCCACTTT. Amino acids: CASSPGGQLNSPLHF. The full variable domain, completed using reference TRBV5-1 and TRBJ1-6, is KAGVTQTPRYLIKTRGQQVTLSCSPISGHRSVSWYQQTPGQGLQFLFEYFSETQRNKGNFPGRFSGRQFSNSRSEMNVSTLELGDSALYLCASSPGGQLNSPLHFGNGTRLTVT.

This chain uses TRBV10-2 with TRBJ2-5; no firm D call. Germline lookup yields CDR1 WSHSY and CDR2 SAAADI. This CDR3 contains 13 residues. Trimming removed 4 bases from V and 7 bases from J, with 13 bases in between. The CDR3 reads CASSVPPGGTQYF. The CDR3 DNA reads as TGCGCCAGCAGTGTCCCCCCCGGTGGGACCCAGTACTTC.

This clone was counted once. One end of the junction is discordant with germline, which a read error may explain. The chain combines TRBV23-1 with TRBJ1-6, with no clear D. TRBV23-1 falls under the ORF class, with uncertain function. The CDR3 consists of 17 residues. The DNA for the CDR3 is TGCGCCAGCAGTCTCCCCCCCCCACTACACCCTTCCCCCCCCCGGCTCTTT. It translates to CASSLPPPLHPSPPRLF.

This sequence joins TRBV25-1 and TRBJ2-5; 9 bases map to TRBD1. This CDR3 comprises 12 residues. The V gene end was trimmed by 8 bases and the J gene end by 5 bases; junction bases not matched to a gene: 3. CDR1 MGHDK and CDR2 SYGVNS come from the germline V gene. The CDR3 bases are TGTGCCAGCCGGGACAGGGCGGAGACCCAGTACTTC. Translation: CASRDRAETQYF.

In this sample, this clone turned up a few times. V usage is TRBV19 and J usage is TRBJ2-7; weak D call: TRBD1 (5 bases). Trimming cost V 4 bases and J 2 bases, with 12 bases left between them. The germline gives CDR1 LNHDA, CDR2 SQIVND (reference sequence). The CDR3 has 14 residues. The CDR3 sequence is CASSTQVGTYEQYF. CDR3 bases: TGTGCCAGTAGTACACAGGTAGGAACCTACGAGCAGTACTTC.

The CDR3 reads CASSPRTRVSDTQYF. The CDR3 bases are TGTGCCAGCAGCCCACGGACTAGGGTCTCAGATACGCAGTATTTT. The gene calls are TRBV7-2 and TRBJ2-3; 7 nucleotides align to TRBD2. V shed 5 bases, J shed 4 bases, and the junction held 9 bases outside the gene matches. The CDR3 is 15 amino acids. Germline loops: CDR1 SGHTA, CDR2 FQGNSA.

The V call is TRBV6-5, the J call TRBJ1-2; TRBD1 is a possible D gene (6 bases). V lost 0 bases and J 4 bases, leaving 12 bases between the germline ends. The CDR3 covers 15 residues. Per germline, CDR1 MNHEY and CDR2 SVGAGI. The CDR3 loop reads CASSYSDRPSYGYTF. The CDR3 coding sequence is TGTGCCAGCAGTTACTCGGACAGACCCTCCTATGGCTACACCTTC.

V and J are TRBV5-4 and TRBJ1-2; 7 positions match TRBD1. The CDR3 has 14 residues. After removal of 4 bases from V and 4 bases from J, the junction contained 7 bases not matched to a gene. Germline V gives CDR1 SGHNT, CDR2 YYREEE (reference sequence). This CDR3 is CASSDRAGGYGYTF. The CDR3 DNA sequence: TGTGCCAGCAGCGACAGGGCCGGGGGCTATGGCTACACCTTC.

In DNA form, the CDR3 reads TGTGCCAGCAGCTTGGGGACTAGCGTTTACGAGCAGTACTTC. It yields the protein CASSLGTSVYEQYF. The chain joins TRBV7-2 to TRBJ2-7; 10 bases agree with TRBD2. Germline values: CDR1 SGHTA, CDR2 FQGNSA. The trim removed 3 bases at V and 4 bases at J, leaving 3 bases unmatched. The CDR3 runs 14 residues. The whole variable domain, remainder taken from reference TRBV7-2 and TRBJ2-7, is GAGVSQSPSNKVTEKGKDVELRCDPISGHTALYWYRQSLGQGLEFLIYFQGNSAPDKSGLPSDRFSAERTGGSVSTLTIQRTQQEDSAVYLCASSLGTSVYEQYFGPGTRLTVT.

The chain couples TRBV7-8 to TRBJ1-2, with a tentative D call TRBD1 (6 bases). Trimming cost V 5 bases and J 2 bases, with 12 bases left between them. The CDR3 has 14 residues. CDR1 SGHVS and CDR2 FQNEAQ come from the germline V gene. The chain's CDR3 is CASSPGTPNYGYTF. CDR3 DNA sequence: TGTGCCAGCAGCCCCGGGACACCGAACTATGGCTACACCTTC.

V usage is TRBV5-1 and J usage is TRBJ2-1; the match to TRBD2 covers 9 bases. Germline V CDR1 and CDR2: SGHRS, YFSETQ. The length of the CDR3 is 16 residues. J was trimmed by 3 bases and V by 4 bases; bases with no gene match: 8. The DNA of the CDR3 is TGCGCCAGCAGCCCGTTAGCGGGAGCGAGCTACAATGAGCAGTTCTTC. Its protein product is CASSPLAGASYNEQFF. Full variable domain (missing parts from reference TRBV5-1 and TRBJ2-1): KAGVTQTPRYLIKTRGQQVTLSCSPISGHRSVSWYQQTPGQGLQFLFEYFSETQRNKGNFPGRFSGRQFSNSRSEMNVSTLELGDSALYLCASSPLAGASYNEQFFGPGTRLTVL.